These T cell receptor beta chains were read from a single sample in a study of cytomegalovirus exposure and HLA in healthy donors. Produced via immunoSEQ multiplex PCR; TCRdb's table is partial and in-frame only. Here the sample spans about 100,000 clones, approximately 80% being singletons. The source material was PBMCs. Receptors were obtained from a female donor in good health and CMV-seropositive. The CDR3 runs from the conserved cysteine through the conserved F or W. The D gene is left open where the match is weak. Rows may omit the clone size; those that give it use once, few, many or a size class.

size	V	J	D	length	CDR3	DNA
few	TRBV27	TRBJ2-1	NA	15	CASSPDPTRYNEQFF	TGTGCCAGCAGTCCAGACCCGACAAGATACAATGAGCAGTTCTTC
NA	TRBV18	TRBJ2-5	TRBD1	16	CASSPPGTGGEKTQYF	TGTGCCAGCTCACCACCGGGGACAGGGGGCGAAAAGACCCAGTACTTC
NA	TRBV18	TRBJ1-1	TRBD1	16	CASSPAPGGLNTEAFF	TGTGCCAGCTCACCCGCGCCAGGGGGCCTCAACACTGAAGCTTTCTTT
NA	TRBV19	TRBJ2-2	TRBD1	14	CASIEAGGFGELFF	TGTGCCAGTATCGAAGCAGGGGGCTTCGGGGAGCTGTTTTTT
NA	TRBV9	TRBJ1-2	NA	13	CASGSYRNYGYTF	TGTGCCAGCGGTTCCTACAGAAACTATGGCTACACCTTC
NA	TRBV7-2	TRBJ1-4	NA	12	CASSLVDEKLFF	TGTGCCAGCAGCTTAGTCGATGAAAAACTGTTTTTT
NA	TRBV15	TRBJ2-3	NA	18	CATSRGGVDRPRTDTQYF	TGTGCCACCAGCAGAGGAGGGGTAGACAGGCCCCGAACAGATACGCAGTATTTT
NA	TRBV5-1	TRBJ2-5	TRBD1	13	CASSTAGGETQYF	TGCGCCAGCAGCACCGCAGGGGGAGAGACCCAGTACTTC
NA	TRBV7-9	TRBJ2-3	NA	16	CAIQPGSSFSTDTQYF	TGTGCCATCCAGCCGGGTTCCTCCTTTAGCACAGATACGCAGTATTTT
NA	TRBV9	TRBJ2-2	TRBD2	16	CASSVDAGGNTGELFF	TGTGCCAGCAGCGTAGACGCGGGAGGGAACACCGGGGAGCTGTTTTTT
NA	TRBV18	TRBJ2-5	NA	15	CASSPSPGTQETQYF	TGTGCCAGCTCACCAAGTCCAGGGACACAAGAGACCCAGTACTTC
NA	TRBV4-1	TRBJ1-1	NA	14	CASSRTTELGEAFF	TGCGCCAGCAGCCGAACGACAGAATTGGGTGAAGCTTTCTTT
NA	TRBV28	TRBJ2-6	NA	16	CASSIDEGSGANVLTF	TGTGCCAGCAGTATAGACGAGGGCTCTGGGGCCAACGTCCTGACTTTC
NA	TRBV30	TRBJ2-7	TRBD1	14	CAWSANRGRNEQYF	TGTGCCTGGAGTGCCAACAGGGGGCGAAACGAGCAGTACTTC
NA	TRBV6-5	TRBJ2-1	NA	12	CASSRPYNEQFF	TGTGCCAGCAGCCGTCCCTACAATGAGCAGTTCTTC
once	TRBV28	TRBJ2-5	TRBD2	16	CASSLGGGASQETQYF	TGTGCCAGCAGTTTGGGGGGGGGAGCTTCGCAAGAGACCCAGTACTTC
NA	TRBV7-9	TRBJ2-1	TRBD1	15	CASSLRDSSRNEQFF	TGTGCCAGCAGCTTAAGGGACAGCTCCAGAAATGAGCAGTTCTTC
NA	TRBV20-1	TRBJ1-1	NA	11	CSASLGESGFF	TGCAGTGCTAGTCTGGGTGAGAGCGGTTTCTTT
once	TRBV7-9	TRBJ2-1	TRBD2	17	CSSSFGPSGGSYNEQFF	TGTTCCAGCAGCTTTGGTCCTAGCGGGGGGTCCTACAATGAGCAGTTCTTC
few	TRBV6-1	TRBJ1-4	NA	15	CASSEAPGVVVKLFF	TGTGCCAGCAGTGAAGCACCGGGGGTGGTGGTAAAACTGTTTTTT
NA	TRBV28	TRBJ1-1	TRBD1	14	CASSLPGQVTEAFF	TGTGCCAGCAGTTTACCAGGACAGGTCACTGAAGCTTTCTTT
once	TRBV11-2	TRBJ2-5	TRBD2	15	CASSFSAGGGETQYF	TGTGCCAGCAGCTTTTCGGCGGGAGGGGGGGAGACCCAGTACTTC
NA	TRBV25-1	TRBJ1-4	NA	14	CASRETGLREKLFF	TGTGCCAGCCGAGAAACAGGGCTTAGGGAAAAACTGTTTTTT
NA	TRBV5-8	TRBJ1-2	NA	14	CASSLPRQIDGYTF	TGTGCCAGCAGCTTGCCGCGGCAGATAGATGGCTACACCTTC
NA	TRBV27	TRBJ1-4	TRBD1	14	CASNLETGVEKLFF	TGTGCCAGCAATCTGGAGACAGGGGTTGAAAAACTGTTTTTT
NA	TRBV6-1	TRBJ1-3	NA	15	CASSNYRASGNTIYF	TGTGCCAGCAGTAACTACAGGGCCAGTGGAAACACCATATATTTT
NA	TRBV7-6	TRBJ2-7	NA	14	CASSLSGAVNEQYF	TGTGCCAGCAGCTTATCAGGGGCAGTCAACGAGCAGTACTTC
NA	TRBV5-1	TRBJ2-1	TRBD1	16	CASSLTTGTGSDEQFF	TGCGCCAGCAGCTTAACTACCGGGACAGGGTCCGATGAGCAGTTCTTC
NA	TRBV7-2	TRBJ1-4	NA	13	CASSNGPGEKLFF	TGTGCCAGCAGCAATGGACCGGGGGAAAAACTGTTTTTT
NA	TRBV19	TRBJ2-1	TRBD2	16	CASTPAVAPGGFKQFF	TGTGCCAGTACCCCCGCAGTGGCCCCGGGGGGTTTTAAGCAGTTCTTC
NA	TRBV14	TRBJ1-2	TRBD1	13	CASSPTGVGGYTF	TGTGCCAGCAGCCCTACAGGGGTTGGTGGCTACACCTTC
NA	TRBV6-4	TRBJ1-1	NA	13	CASSPQANTEAFF	TGTGCCAGCAGTCCGCAGGCGAACACTGAAGCTTTCTTT
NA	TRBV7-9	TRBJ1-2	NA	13	CASRPGVAEGYTF	TGTGCCAGCAGACCGGGGGTAGCCGAGGGCTACACCTTC
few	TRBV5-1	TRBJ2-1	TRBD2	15	CASSGSGGTYNEQFF	TGCGCCAGCAGTGGTAGCGGGGGGACCTACAATGAGCAGTTCTTC
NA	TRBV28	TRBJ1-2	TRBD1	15	CASSSHQGEGYGYTF	TGTGCCAGCAGTTCCCATCAGGGGGAAGGGTATGGCTACACCTTC
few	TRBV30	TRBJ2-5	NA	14	CAWRGAGLQETQYF	TGTGCCTGGCGGGGGGCAGGTTTGCAAGAGACCCAGTACTTC
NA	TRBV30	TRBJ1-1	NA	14	CAWTPGQILTEAFF	TGTGCCTGGACCCCAGGACAGATTCTAACGGAAGCTTTCTTT
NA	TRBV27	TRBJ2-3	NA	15	CASRSGRLERDTQYF	TGTGCCAGCAGATCGGGTCGATTGGAAAGGGATACGCAGTATTTT
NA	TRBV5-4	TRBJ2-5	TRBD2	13	CASSFGGQETQYF	TGTGCCAGCAGCTTCGGGGGGCAAGAGACCCAGTACTTC
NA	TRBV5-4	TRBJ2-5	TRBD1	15	CASSSWTGGTKTQYF	TGTGCCAGCAGCTCCTGGACAGGGGGCACAAAGACCCAGTACTTC
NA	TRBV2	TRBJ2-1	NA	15	CASSDRQVGDNEQFF	TGTGCCAGCAGTGATCGGCAGGTGGGAGACAATGAGCAGTTCTTC
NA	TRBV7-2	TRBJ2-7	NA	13	CASSYEWGDEQYF	TGTGCCAGCAGCTATGAGTGGGGGGACGAGCAGTACTTC
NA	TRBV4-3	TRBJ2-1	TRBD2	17	CASSQDWVASGNNEQFF	TGCGCCAGCAGCCAAGATTGGGTGGCTAGCGGCAACAATGAGCAGTTCTTC
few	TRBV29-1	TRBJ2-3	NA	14	CSVRKIGSTDTQYF	TGCAGCGTACGAAAAATCGGTAGCACAGATACGCAGTATTTT
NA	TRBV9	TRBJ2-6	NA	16	CASSPTTRSGANVLTF	TGTGCCAGCAGCCCAACTACACGGTCTGGGGCCAACGTCCTGACTTTC
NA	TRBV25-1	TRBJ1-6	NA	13	CATGDSYNSPLHF	TGTGCCACCGGAGACAGCTATAATTCACCCCTCCACTTT
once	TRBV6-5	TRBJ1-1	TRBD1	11	CASSWTGITFF	TGTGCCAGCAGTTGGACAGGGATAACTTTCTTT
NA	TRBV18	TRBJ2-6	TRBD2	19	CASSPLGTSGSYGANVLTF	TGTGCCAGCTCACCACTAGGGACTAGCGGGAGCTATGGGGCCAACGTCCTGACTTTC
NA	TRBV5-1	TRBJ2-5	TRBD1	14	CASSSGQGRETQYF	TGCGCCAGCAGCTCAGGACAGGGGAGGGAGACCCAGTACTTC
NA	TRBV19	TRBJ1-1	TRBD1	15	CASRDSQGRNTEAFF	TGTGCCAGTAGGGACTCACAGGGGCGGAACACTGAAGCTTTCTTT
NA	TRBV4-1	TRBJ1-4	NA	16	CASSRGGGATNEKLFF	TGCGCCAGCAGCCGGGGCGGGGGGGCAACTAATGAAAAACTGTTTTTT
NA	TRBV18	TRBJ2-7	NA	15	CASSPDYQLGYEQYF	TGTGCCAGCTCACCGGACTACCAGCTAGGGTACGAGCAGTACTTC
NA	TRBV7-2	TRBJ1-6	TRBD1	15	CASSLGQGVGSPLHF	TGTGCCAGCAGCTTAGGACAGGGCGTAGGATCACCCCTCCACTTT
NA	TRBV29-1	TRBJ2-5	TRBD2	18	CSVDPILAGEVGQETQYF	TGCAGCGTTGATCCCATACTAGCGGGAGAGGTAGGCCAAGAGACCCAGTACTTC
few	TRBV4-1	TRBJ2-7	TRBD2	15	CASSHPGGSNYEQYF	TGCGCCAGCAGCCACCCGGGCGGGAGCAACTACGAGCAGTACTTC
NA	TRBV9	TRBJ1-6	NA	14	CASSVEVQGTPLHF	TGTGCCAGCAGCGTAGAGGTCCAGGGGACACCCCTCCACTTT
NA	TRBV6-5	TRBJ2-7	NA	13	CASSSRQAYEQYF	TGTGCCAGCAGTTCCCGACAGGCCTACGAGCAGTACTTC